A selection of T cell receptor beta chains follows, all from one sample in a study of beta chain features in type 1 diabetes. Sequenced by immunoSEQ multiplex PCR; TCRdb stores in-frame clones only, minus some. The sample consists of about 160,000 clones, over 7.5% of them appearing once. The sequenced sample was central memory CD4+ T cells from blood. The receptor set was obtained from a man aged 18 to 29 in good health. The CDR3 runs from the conserved cysteine through the conserved F or W. Each record gives: D gene, clone size, V gene, J gene, CDR3 protein, CDR3 DNA. D genes are given only for firm matches. Size is stated for part of the rows, as once, few or many counts, or as a class when the clone is expanded.

D gene: TRBD1; clone size: -; V gene: TRBV5-1; J gene: TRBJ2-1; CDR3 protein: CASSKGQGVYNEQFF; CDR3 DNA: TGCGCCAGCAGCAAGGGACAGGGGGTCTACAATGAGCAGTTCTTC
D gene: -; clone size: -; V gene: TRBV5-1; J gene: TRBJ2-7; CDR3 protein: CASSLGGHSYEQYF; CDR3 DNA: TGCGCCAGCAGCTTGGGGGGGCACTCCTACGAGCAGTACTTC
D gene: -; clone size: few; V gene: TRBV19; J gene: TRBJ1-5; CDR3 protein: CASSIDQRRDQPQHF; CDR3 DNA: TGTGCCAGTAGTATAGATCAAAGGAGGGACCAGCCCCAGCATTTT
D gene: -; clone size: many; V gene: TRBV29-1; J gene: TRBJ2-5; CDR3 protein: CSVASIGGETQYF; CDR3 DNA: TGCAGCGTTGCGAGTATCGGGGGAGAGACCCAGTACTTC
D gene: TRBD1; clone size: -; V gene: TRBV18; J gene: TRBJ1-2; CDR3 protein: CASSPGTAENYGYTF; CDR3 DNA: TGTGCCAGCTCCCCCGGGACAGCCGAAAACTATGGCTACACCTTC
D gene: -; clone size: many; V gene: TRBV27; J gene: TRBJ2-3; CDR3 protein: CASSGSTDTQYF; CDR3 DNA: TGTGCCAGCAGTGGCAGCACAGATACGCAGTATTTT
D gene: TRBD2; clone size: -; V gene: TRBV5-1; J gene: TRBJ2-1; CDR3 protein: CASNTGTSGREQFF; CDR3 DNA: TGCGCCAGCAATACCGGGACTAGCGGACGGGAGCAGTTCTTC
D gene: TRBD1; clone size: -; V gene: TRBV28; J gene: TRBJ1-5; CDR3 protein: CASSSYRDREKGHF; CDR3 DNA: TGTGCCAGCAGTTCCTACCGGGACAGGGAAAAAGGGCATTTT
D gene: TRBD2; clone size: -; V gene: TRBV20-1; J gene: TRBJ2-5; CDR3 protein: CRVSGGETQYF; CDR3 DNA: TGCAGGGTATCGGGGGGAGAGACCCAGTACTTC
D gene: -; clone size: -; V gene: TRBV28; J gene: TRBJ2-3; CDR3 protein: CASSLRQGTDTQYF; CDR3 DNA: TGTGCCAGCAGTTTAAGGCAGGGCACAGATACGCAGTATTTT
D gene: TRBD1; clone size: few; V gene: TRBV7-9; J gene: TRBJ1-2; CDR3 protein: CASSRGQGSYGYTF; CDR3 DNA: TGTGCCAGCAGCCGGGGACAGGGGTCCTATGGCTACACCTTC
D gene: -; clone size: -; V gene: TRBV4-2; J gene: TRBJ1-2; CDR3 protein: CASSQDKNIGDIYGYTF; CDR3 DNA: TGTGCCAGCAGCCAAGATAAAAATATAGGGGATATCTATGGCTACACCTTC
D gene: TRBD1; clone size: many; V gene: TRBV30; J gene: TRBJ1-5; CDR3 protein: CAWSVQGTQPQHF; CDR3 DNA: TGTGCCTGGAGTGTACAGGGGACTCAGCCCCAGCATTTT
D gene: TRBD1; clone size: -; V gene: TRBV7-9; J gene: TRBJ2-7; CDR3 protein: CASSWGQGSHEQYF; CDR3 DNA: TGTGCCAGCAGCTGGGGACAGGGCAGTCACGAGCAGTACTTC
D gene: -; clone size: -; V gene: TRBV5-1; J gene: TRBJ1-5; CDR3 protein: CASSFLGGADQPQHF; CDR3 DNA: TGCGCCAGCAGCTTCTTAGGGGGGGCCGATCAGCCCCAGCATTTT
D gene: -; clone size: -; V gene: TRBV6-5; J gene: TRBJ2-7; CDR3 protein: CASSYSRGYEQYF; CDR3 DNA: TGTGCCAGCAGTTACTCGAGAGGCTACGAGCAGTACTTC
D gene: -; clone size: few; V gene: TRBV19; J gene: TRBJ2-2; CDR3 protein: CASSIRRGLFF; CDR3 DNA: TGTGCCAGTAGTATCAGAAGGGGGCTGTTTTTT
D gene: -; clone size: -; V gene: TRBV6-6; J gene: TRBJ1-1; CDR3 protein: CASRVQNTEAFF; CDR3 DNA: TGTGCCAGCAGGGTACAAAACACTGAAGCTTTCTTT
D gene: -; clone size: few; V gene: TRBV11-3; J gene: TRBJ2-3; CDR3 protein: CASSRESTDTQYF; CDR3 DNA: TGTGCCAGCAGCCGGGAGAGCACAGATACGCAGTATTTT
D gene: TRBD2; clone size: few; V gene: TRBV4-3; J gene: TRBJ2-7; CDR3 protein: CASSQDPSGRSYEQYF; CDR3 DNA: TGCGCCAGCAGCCAAGACCCTAGCGGGAGGTCTTACGAGCAGTACTTC
D gene: TRBD1; clone size: many; V gene: TRBV18; J gene: TRBJ2-7; CDR3 protein: CASSAGQGREQYF; CDR3 DNA: TGTGCCAGCTCAGCGGGACAGGGGCGCGAGCAGTACTTC
D gene: TRBD2; clone size: -; V gene: TRBV7-3; J gene: TRBJ2-3; CDR3 protein: CASSFSGGSDTQYF; CDR3 DNA: TGTGCCAGCAGCTTTTCGGGGGGGTCGGATACGCAGTATTTT
D gene: TRBD1; clone size: few; V gene: TRBV7-8; J gene: TRBJ1-2; CDR3 protein: CASSSRDSVMIYGYTF; CDR3 DNA: TGTGCCAGCAGCAGCCGGGACAGCGTTATGATCTATGGCTACACCTTC
D gene: TRBD2; clone size: many; V gene: TRBV10-3; J gene: TRBJ2-1; CDR3 protein: CAINAGEDEQFF; CDR3 DNA: TGTGCCATCAATGCGGGAGAGGATGAGCAGTTCTTC
D gene: TRBD1; clone size: -; V gene: TRBV19; J gene: TRBJ1-5; CDR3 protein: CASSTGQGELQPQHF; CDR3 DNA: TGTGCCAGTAGTACGGGACAGGGGGAACTTCAGCCCCAGCATTTT
D gene: -; clone size: few; V gene: TRBV29-1; J gene: TRBJ1-2; CDR3 protein: CSVWDRGGYTF; CDR3 DNA: TGCAGCGTGTGGGATAGGGGCGGCTACACCTTC
D gene: TRBD1; clone size: -; V gene: TRBV7-2; J gene: TRBJ1-5; CDR3 protein: CASSFQGAGGNQPQHF; CDR3 DNA: TGTGCCAGCAGCTTCCAGGGGGCAGGCGGCAATCAGCCCCAGCATTTT
D gene: -; clone size: -; V gene: TRBV6-5; J gene: TRBJ1-2; CDR3 protein: CASGWEVGGYTF; CDR3 DNA: TGTGCCAGCGGTTGGGAGGTCGGGGGCTACACCTTC
D gene: TRBD1; clone size: -; V gene: TRBV9; J gene: TRBJ1-2; CDR3 protein: CASSPRTGYYGYTF; CDR3 DNA: TGTGCCAGCAGTCCACGGACAGGGTACTATGGCTACACCTTC
D gene: TRBD2; clone size: few; V gene: TRBV6-6; J gene: TRBJ2-1; CDR3 protein: CASSGHSGGAYNEQFF; CDR3 DNA: TGTGCCAGCTCCGGACATAGCGGGGGGGCCTACAATGAGCAGTTCTTC
D gene: TRBD2; clone size: -; V gene: TRBV11-2; J gene: TRBJ2-1; CDR3 protein: CASSLDGTSGRLGEQFF; CDR3 DNA: TGTGCCAGCAGCTTAGACGGGACTAGCGGGAGGTTAGGTGAGCAGTTCTTC